This T cell receptor (beta chain) was identified during a study of blood T cells in healthy people across ages. Study in general: Capture by template switching was about one barcoded beta molecule per two T cells.

Germline CDR1 and CDR2: MNHNS and SASEGT. Between the trimmed V and J ends, which lost 5 bases and 7 bases, there was a span of 27 bases. The CDR3 length is 17 residues. Whole-study findings and limits: TCR beta diversity, measured per million T cells, fell in a roughly linear way with age. It was the long-lived donors that had more naive CD4+ cells and higher diversity than aged donors.

As concerns this clonotype: Its target is unknown.

A second PCR, run for about 6 to 11 cycles, used a sample-barcoded 5' primer plus a J-beta primer mix. CDR3-containing paired-end reads numbered at least 2.5 million in each sample. TCRdb reprocessed the 5' RACE reads with MiXCR, giving one entry per CDR3 protein. The data show hundreds of thousands of distinct CDR3 sequences, about 59% seen once. The source of this sequence is a man between 25 and 39 years old in good health. This chain joins TRBV6-1 and TRBJ2-7; perhaps TRBD1 as D (8 bases). Material: blood. The CDR3: CASSLTGGTGPYNEQYF. DNA of the CDR3: TGTGCCAGCAGTCTCACCGGGGGGACAGGCCCCTACAATGAGCAGTACTTC.